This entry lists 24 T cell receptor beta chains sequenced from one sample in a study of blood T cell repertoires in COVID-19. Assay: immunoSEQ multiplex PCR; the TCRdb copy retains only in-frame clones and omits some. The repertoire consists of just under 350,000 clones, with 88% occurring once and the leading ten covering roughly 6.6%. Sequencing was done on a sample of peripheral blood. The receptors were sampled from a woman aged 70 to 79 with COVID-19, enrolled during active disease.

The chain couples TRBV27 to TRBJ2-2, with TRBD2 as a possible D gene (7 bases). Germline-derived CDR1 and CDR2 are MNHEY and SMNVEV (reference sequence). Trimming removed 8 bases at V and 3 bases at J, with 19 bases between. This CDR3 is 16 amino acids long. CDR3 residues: CASRPGGGLYTGELFF. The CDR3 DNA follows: TGTGCCAGCCGTCCAGGCGGGGGCCTCTACACCGGGGAGCTGTTTTTT.

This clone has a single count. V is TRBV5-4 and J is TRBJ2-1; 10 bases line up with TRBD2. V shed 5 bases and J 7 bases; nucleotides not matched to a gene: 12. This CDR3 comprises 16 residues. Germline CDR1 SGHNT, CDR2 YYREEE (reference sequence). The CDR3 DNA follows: TGTGCCAGCAGTATTGGCGGGACTAGCGTTACTAATGAGCAGTTCTTC. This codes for CASSIGGTSVTNEQFF.

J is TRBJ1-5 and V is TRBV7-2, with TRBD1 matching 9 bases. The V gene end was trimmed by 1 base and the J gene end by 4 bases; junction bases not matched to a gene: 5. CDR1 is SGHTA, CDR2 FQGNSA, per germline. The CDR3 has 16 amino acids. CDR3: CASSLGKDRGNQPQHF. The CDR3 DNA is TGTGCCAGCAGCTTAGGCAAGGACAGGGGAAATCAGCCCCAGCATTTT.

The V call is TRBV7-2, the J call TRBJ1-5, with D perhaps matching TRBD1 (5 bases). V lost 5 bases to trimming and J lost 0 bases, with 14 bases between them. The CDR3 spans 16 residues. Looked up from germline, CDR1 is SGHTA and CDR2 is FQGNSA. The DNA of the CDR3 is TGTGCCAGCAGCCCTCAGGGCCAGTATAGCAATCAGCCCCAGCATTTT. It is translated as CASSPQGQYSNQPQHF. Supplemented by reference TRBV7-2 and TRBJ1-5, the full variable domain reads GAGVSQSPSNKVTEKGKDVELRCDPISGHTALYWYRQSLGQGLEFLIYFQGNSAPDKSGLPSDRFSAERTGGSVSTLTIQRTQQEDSAVYLCASSPQGQYSNQPQHFGDGTRLSIL.

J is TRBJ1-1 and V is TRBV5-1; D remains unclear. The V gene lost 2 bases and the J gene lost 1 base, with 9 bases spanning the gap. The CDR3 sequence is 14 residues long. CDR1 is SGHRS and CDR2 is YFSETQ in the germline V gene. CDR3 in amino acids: CASSLDSTNTEAFF. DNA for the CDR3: TGCGCCAGCAGCTTAGACTCCACGAACACTGAAGCTTTCTTT.

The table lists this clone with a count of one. CDR3 region: CATSDSTGGVEKLFF. DNA for the CDR3: TGTGCCACCAGTGATTCGACAGGGGGCGTTGAAAAACTGTTTTTT. This rearrangement joins TRBV24-1 to TRBJ1-4; 10 bases agree with TRBD1. In germline, CDR1 is KGHDR, CDR2 SFDVKD. The trim removed 2 bases at V and 7 bases at J, leaving 3 bases unmatched. The CDR3 contains 15 residues.

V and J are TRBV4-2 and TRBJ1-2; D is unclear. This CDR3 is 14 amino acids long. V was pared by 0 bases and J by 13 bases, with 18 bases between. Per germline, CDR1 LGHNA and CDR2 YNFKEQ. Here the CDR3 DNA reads TGTGCCAGCAGCCAAGACCTGAGGGATGGGGAGGGCACCTTC. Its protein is CASSQDLRDGEGTF.

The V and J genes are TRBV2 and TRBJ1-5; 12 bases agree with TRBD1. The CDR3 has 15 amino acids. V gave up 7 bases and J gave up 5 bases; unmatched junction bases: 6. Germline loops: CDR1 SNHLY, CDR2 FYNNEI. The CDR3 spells CASISGTGGYQPQHF. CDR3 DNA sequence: TGTGCCAGCATATCCGGGACAGGGGGCTATCAGCCCCAGCATTTT.

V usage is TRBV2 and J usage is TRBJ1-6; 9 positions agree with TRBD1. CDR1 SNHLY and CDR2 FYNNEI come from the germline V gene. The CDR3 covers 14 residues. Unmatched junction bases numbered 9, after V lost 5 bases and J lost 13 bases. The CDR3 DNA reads TGTGCCAGCAGTCCGGGACAGGGATGGATGCCCCTCCACTTT. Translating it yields CASSPGQGWMPLHF.

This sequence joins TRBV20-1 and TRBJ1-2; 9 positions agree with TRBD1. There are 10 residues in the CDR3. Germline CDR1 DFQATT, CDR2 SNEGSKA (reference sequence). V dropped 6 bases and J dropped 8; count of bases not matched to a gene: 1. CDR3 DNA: TGCAGTGCAGGACAGGGGGGCTACACCTTC. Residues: CSAGQGGYTF.

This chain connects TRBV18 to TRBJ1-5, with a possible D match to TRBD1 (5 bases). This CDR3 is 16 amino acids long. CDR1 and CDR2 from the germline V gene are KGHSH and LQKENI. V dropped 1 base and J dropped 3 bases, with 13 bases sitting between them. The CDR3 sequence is CASSPLGGLTNQPQHF. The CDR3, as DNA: TGTGCCAGCTCACCACTGGGGGGACTGACCAATCAGCCCCAGCATTTT.

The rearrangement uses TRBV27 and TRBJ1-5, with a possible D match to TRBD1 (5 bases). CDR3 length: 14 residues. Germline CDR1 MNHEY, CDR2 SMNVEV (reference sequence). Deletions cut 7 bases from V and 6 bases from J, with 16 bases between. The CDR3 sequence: CASMQSGWGQPQHF. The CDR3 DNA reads TGTGCCAGCATGCAGTCAGGGTGGGGTCAGCCCCAGCATTTT.

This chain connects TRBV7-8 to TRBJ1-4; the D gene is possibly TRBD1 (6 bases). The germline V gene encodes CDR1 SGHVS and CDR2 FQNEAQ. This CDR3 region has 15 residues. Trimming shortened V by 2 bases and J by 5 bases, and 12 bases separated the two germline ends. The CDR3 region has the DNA TGTGCCAGCAGCTTATCCAGGGGCTGGAATGAAAAACTGTTTTTT. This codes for CASSLSRGWNEKLFF.

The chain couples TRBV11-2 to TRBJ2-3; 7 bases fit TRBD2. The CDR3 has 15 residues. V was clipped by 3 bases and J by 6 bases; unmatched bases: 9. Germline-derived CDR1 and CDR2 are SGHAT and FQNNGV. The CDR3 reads CASSFDWGGRDTQYF. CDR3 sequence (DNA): TGTGCCAGCAGCTTTGATTGGGGGGGACGGGATACGCAGTATTTT. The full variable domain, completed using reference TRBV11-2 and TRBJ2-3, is EAGVAQSPRYKIIEKRQSVAFWCNPISGHATLYWYQQILGQGPKLLIQFQNNGVVDDSQLPKDRFSAERLKGVDSTLKIQPAKLEDSAVYLCASSFDWGGRDTQYFGPGTRLTVL.

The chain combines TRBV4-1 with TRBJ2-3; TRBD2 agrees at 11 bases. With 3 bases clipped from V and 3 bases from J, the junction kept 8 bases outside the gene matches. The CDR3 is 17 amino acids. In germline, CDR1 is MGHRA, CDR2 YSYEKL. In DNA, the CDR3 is TGCGCCAGCAGCCAGCCTAGCCTAGCGGGGGGTACAGATACGCAGTATTTT. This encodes CASSQPSLAGGTDTQYF.

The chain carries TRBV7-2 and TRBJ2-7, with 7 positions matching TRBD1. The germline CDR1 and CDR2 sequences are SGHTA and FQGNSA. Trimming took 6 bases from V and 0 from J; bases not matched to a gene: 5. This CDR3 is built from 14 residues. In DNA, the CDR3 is TGTGCCAGCAGTACGACAGGGAGCTCCTACGAGCAGTACTTC. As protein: CASSTTGSSYEQYF. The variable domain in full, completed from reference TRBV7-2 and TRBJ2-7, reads GAGVSQSPSNKVTEKGKDVELRCDPISGHTALYWYRQSLGQGLEFLIYFQGNSAPDKSGLPSDRFSAERTGGSVSTLTIQRTQQEDSAVYLCASSTTGSSYEQYFGPGTRLTVT.

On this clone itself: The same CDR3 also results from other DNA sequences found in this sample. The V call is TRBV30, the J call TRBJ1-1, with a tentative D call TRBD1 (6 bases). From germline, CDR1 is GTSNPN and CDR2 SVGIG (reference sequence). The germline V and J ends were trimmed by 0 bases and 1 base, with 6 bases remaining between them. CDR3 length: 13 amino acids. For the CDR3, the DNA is TGTGCCTGGAGTGTAGGGGGGAACACTGAAGCTTTCTTT. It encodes CAWSVGGNTEAFF.

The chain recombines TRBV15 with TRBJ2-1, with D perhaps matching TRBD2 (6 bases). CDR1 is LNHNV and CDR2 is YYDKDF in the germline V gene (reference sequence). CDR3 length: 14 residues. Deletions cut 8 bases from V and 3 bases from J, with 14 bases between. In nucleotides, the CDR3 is TGTGCCACCGCAGTGTGGGGGGACTACAATGAGCAGTTCTTC. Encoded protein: CATAVWGDYNEQFF. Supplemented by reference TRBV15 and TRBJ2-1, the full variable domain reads DAMVIQNPRYQVTQFGKPVTLSCSQTLNHNVMYWYQQKSSQAPKLLFHYYDKDFNNEADTPDNFQSRRPNTSFCFLDIRSPGLGDTAMYLCATAVWGDYNEQFFGPGTRLTVL.

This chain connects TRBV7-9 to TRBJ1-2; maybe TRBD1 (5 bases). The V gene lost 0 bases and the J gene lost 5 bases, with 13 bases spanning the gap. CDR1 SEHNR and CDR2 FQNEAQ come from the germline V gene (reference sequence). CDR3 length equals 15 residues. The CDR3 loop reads CASSLAVGPLYGYTF. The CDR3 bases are TGTGCCAGCAGCTTAGCGGTGGGGCCCTTGTATGGCTACACCTTC.

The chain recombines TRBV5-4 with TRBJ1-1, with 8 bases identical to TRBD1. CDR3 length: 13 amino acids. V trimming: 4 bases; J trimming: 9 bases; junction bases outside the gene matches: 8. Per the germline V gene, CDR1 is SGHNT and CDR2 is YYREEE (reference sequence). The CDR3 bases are TGTGCCAGCAGCCCAGGGGGCAGAGAGAAAGCTTTCTTT. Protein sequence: CASSPGGREKAFF.

This CDR3 is CSVLRDVTDTQYF. The CDR3 DNA is TGCAGCGTTCTGCGGGATGTAACAGATACGCAGTATTTT. The chain employs TRBV29-1 and TRBJ2-3; D is perhaps TRBD2 (6 bases). Between the trimmed V and J ends, which lost 5 bases and 3 bases, there was a span of 12 bases. From germline, CDR1 is SQVTM and CDR2 ANQGSEA. The CDR3 consists of 13 residues.

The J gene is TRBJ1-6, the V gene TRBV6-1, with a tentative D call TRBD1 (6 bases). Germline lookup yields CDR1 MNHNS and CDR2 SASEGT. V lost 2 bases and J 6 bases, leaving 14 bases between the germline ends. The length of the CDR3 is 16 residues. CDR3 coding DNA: TGTGCCAGCAGTGAAATTCGAGGGGGGGTTAATTCACCCCTCCACTTT. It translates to CASSEIRGGVNSPLHF.

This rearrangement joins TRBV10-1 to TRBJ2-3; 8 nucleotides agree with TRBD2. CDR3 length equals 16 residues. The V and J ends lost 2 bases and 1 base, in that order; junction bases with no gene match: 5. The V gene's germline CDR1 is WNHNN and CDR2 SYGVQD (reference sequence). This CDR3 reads CASSERISGGTDTQYF. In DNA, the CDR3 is TGCGCCAGCAGTGAGAGGATTAGCGGGGGCACAGATACGCAGTATTTT.

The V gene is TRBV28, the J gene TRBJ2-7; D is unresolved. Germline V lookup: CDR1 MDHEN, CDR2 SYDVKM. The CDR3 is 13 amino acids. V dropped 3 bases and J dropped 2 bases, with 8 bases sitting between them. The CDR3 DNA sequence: TGTGCCAGCAGTTTGACACCGACCTACGAGCAGTACTTC. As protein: CASSLTPTYEQYF.